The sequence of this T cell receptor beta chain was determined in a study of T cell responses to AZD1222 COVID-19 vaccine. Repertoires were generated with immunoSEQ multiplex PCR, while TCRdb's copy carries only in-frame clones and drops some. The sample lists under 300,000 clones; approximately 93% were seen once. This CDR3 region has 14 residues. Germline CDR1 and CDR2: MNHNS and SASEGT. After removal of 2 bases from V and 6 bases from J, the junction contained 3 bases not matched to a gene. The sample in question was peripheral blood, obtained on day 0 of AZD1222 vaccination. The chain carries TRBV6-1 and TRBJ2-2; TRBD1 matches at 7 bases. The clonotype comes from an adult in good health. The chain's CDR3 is CASSEQGEAGELFF. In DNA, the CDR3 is TGTGCCAGCAGTGAACAGGGGGAAGCCGGGGAGCTGTTTTTT.